This TCR beta chain was captured by sequencing in a study of OX40 agonist ivuxolimab in advanced cancers. Study details: Partial responses occurred in three patients (one hepatocellular carcinoma, two cutaneous melanoma).

Trimming at V came to 5 bases and at J to 2 bases, leaving 5 bases not matched to a gene. The CDR3 runs to 14 residues. In germline, CDR1 is MNHEY, CDR2 SVGAGI. Profiled with immunoSEQ multiplex PCR; TCRdb holds only in-frame clones, not every one. The table lists approximately 38,000 clones, 70% to 85% of them singletons. Findings and caveats of the study: Expanded clones were, on average, more numerous among CD8+ T cells than CD4+. Some of the lowest clonal expansion was seen in partial responders at 0.1-3.0 mg/kg.

Worth noting for this clone: Its antigen is undetermined.

This TCR was recovered from an adult with an advanced solid tumor such as melanoma, head and neck, liver or kidney cancer. Sequenced here: CD4+ or CD8+ T cells sorted from blood, sampled in a trial of the OX40 agonist ivuxolimab. The chain is built from TRBV6-5 and TRBJ1-1, with TRBD1 matching 7 bases. This CDR3 is CASSLTGVNTEAFF. DNA for the CDR3: TGTGCCAGCAGTCTAACAGGGGTAAACACTGAAGCTTTCTTT.